This passage covers 12 T cell receptor beta chains from one sample sequenced in a study of sequential checkpoint blockade in melanoma. Data came from immunoSEQ multiplex PCR; TCRdb stores just in-frame clones and leaves some out. The sample holds thousands of clones, about 25% seen once. Treatment noted: randomized to nivolumab then ipilimumab (arm A) or the reverse (arm B). Sequenced material: tumor tissue (inferred from file names), taken from a patient given nivolumab and ipilimumab in sequence. All receptors come from a human donor with melanoma.

Judged by abundance, this clone is medium-sized. The gene calls are TRBV6-8 and TRBJ2-7; 7 bases map to TRBD2. In germline, CDR1 is MNHGY, CDR2 SAAAGT. Trimming cost V 7 bases and J 1 base; bases outside gene matches: 10. The CDR3 extends over 15 amino acids. CDR3 residues: CASINQLGGSYEQYF. DNA of the CDR3: TGTGCCAGCATCAATCAACTCGGGGGGTCCTACGAGCAGTACTTC.

J is TRBJ2-4 and V is TRBV29-1; 15 nucleotides match TRBD2. There are 14 residues in the CDR3. V shed 8 bases, J shed 9 bases, and the junction held 8 bases outside the gene matches. Germline V gene data show CDR1 as SQVTM and CDR2 as ANQGSEA. The CDR3 DNA sequence: TGCAGCCCGTGGACTAGCGGGGGGGAGACCATTCAGTACTTC. Its protein product is CSPWTSGGETIQYF.

The gene calls are TRBV5-1 and TRBJ1-3; perhaps TRBD1 as D (6 bases). With 4 bases removed from V and 2 bases from J, the gap between germline ends came to 10 bases. Germline V gene lookup returns CDR1 SGHRS and CDR2 YFSETQ. This CDR3 comprises 14 residues. CDR3 DNA sequence: TGCGCCAGCAGCATACAGGGTGCTGGAAACACCATATATTTT. The encoded protein is CASSIQGAGNTIYF.

This clone has ten or more counts. The rearrangement uses TRBV11-3 and TRBJ2-5, with D tentatively TRBD2 (5 bases). V lost 3 bases, J lost 5 bases, and 19 bases lay in between. In germline, CDR1 is SGHNT, CDR2 YENEEA. The CDR3 is made up of 16 amino acids. The CDR3 region has the DNA TGTGCCAGCAGCTTTTTGGGTCGGGGTTTAGGGGAGACCCAGTACTTC. Its protein is CASSFLGRGLGETQYF.

This clone came up a few times. The rearrangement links TRBV14 to TRBJ1-4; D uncertain. The CDR3 totals 15 residues. Trimming took 3 bases from V and 9 from J, leaving 17 bases between them. Germline V gives CDR1 SGHDN, CDR2 FVKESK. CDR3 sequence reads: CASSQMSSGSKKLFF. Here the CDR3 DNA reads TGTGCCAGCAGCCAGATGTCGTCCGGATCGAAAAAACTGTTTTTT. The complete variable domain, with remaining parts taken from reference TRBV14 and TRBJ1-4, reads EAGVTQFPSHSVIEKGQTVTLRCDPISGHDNLYWYRRVMGKEIKFLLHFVKESKQDESGMPNNRFLAERTGGTYSTLKVQPAELEDSGVYFCASSQMSSGSKKLFFGSGTQLSVL.

This clone was counted a few times. V usage is TRBV19 and J usage is TRBJ1-1; no reliable D call. This CDR3 region has 13 residues. Deletions cut 7 bases from V and 1 base from J, with 10 bases between. CDR1 and CDR2 from the germline V gene are LNHDA and SQIVND (reference sequence). The CDR3 spells CASNKGPNTEAFF. The DNA for the CDR3 is TGTGCCAGTAATAAGGGCCCGAACACTGAAGCTTTCTTT. The complete variable domain, with remaining parts taken from reference TRBV19 and TRBJ1-1, reads DGGITQSPKYLFRKEGQNVTLSCEQNLNHDAMYWYRQDPGQGLRLIYYSQIVNDFQKGDIAEGYSVSREKKESFPLTVTSAQKNPTAFYLCASNKGPNTEAFFGQGTRLTVV.

This clone was recorded once. This chain uses TRBV19 with TRBJ2-5, with TRBD2 matching 11 bases. CDR3 length equals 15 residues. The germline CDR1 and CDR2 sequences are LNHDA and SQIVND (reference sequence). The J segment lost 5 bases and the V segment lost 6 bases, leaving 8 bases of the junction unmatched. CDR3 loop: CASRASGGLGETQYF. The CDR3 bases are TGTGCCAGTAGGGCTAGCGGGGGGCTCGGGGAGACCCAGTACTTC.

The table lists this clone with a count of one. In DNA, the CDR3 is TGTGCCAGCAGCCAAGGATCGGGACAGCCAAATTACAATGAGCAGTTCTTC. Translation: CASSQGSGQPNYNEQFF. V usage is TRBV14 and J usage is TRBJ2-1, with TRBD1 matching over 7 bases. The CDR3 sequence is 17 residues long. Trimming cost V 1 base and J 4 bases; bases outside gene matches: 10. In germline, CDR1 is SGHDN, CDR2 FVKESK.

By its share, this clone is medium-sized (0.01 to 0.1%). The J gene is TRBJ2-2, the V gene TRBV6-8, with 8 bases aligning to TRBD2. The CDR3 has 17 amino acids. Per germline, CDR1 MNHGY and CDR2 SAAAGT. V shed 0 bases, J shed 4 bases, and the junction held 7 bases outside the gene matches. CDR3 bases: TGTGCCAGCAGTTACTCAGCAACTAGCGGATTCACCGGGGAGCTGTTTTTT. It encodes CASSYSATSGFTGELFF.

This clone was found many times. The chain has TRBV6-8 and TRBJ2-2; unclear D gene. Between the trimmed V and J ends, which lost 3 bases and 5 bases, there was a span of 16 bases. The germline gives CDR1 MNHGY, CDR2 SAAAGT. The CDR3 loop spans 16 amino acids. CDR3 bases: TGTGCCAGCAGTTATGGGTCAACAGCGCCTACCGGGGAGCTGTTTTTT. This translates into CASSYGSTAPTGELFF.

This chain connects TRBV6-8 to TRBJ2-7; maybe TRBD2 (6 bases). V shed 5 bases and J shed 3 bases, with 14 bases lying between them. The CDR3 is 14 amino acids. Looked up from germline, CDR1 is MNHGY and CDR2 is SAAAGT. The CDR3 protein is CASSPPWGDYEQYF. The DNA of the CDR3 is TGTGCCAGCAGTCCTCCATGGGGGGACTACGAGCAGTACTTC.

In its sample, this clone was seen a few times. V gene TRBV6-8 combines with J gene TRBJ1-6, with no clear D. Germline CDR1 is MNHGY and CDR2 is SAAAGT. V was pared by 5 bases and J by 0 bases, with 11 bases between. The CDR3 has 16 amino acids. CDR3 bases: TGTGCCAGCAGTGACGGCCCGAGCTCCTATAATTCACCCCTCCACTTT. This gives the protein CASSDGPSSYNSPLHF.